The rows below give T cell receptor beta chains drawn from one sample of a study of blood T cell repertoires in COVID-19. The method was immunoSEQ multiplex PCR; TCRdb's version includes in-frame clones alone and lacks a portion of them. Altogether roughly 200,000 clones are present, around 88% being singletons, with the ten largest covering 5.6%. Input material: PBMCs or T cells enriched from blood (not recorded which). These receptor sequences come from a man aged 40-55 years with acute COVID-19. Both conserved end residues are part of each CDR3. The D gene is left open where the match is weak. Clone size is stated in some rows and not others, as once, few, many or a class when expanded.

>TRBV5-4|.|TRBJ1-6|17|TRBD1
CASSRGTGSSYNSPLHF
TGTGCCAGCAGCCGAGGGACAGGGAGCTCCTATAATTCACCCCTCCACTTT
>TRBV12-3/TRBV12-4|.|TRBJ1-5|13|.
CASAGEENQPQHF
TGTGCCAGCGCCGGGGAGGAGAATCAGCCCCAGCATTTT
>TRBV6-6|once|TRBJ1-6|13|.
CASSSPSMLPLHF
TGTGCCAGCAGTTCTCCCTCTATGTTACCCCTCCACTTT
>TRBV21-1|.|TRBJ2-1|15|.
CASTRLAGEYNEQFF
TGTGCCAGCACCCGACTAGCGGGAGAATACAATGAGCAGTTCTTC
>TRBV27|.|TRBJ1-5|16|TRBD1
CASRGGTGGLNQPQHF
TGTGCCAGCAGGGGGGGGACAGGGGGTCTCAATCAGCCCCAGCATTTT
>TRBV5-1|.|TRBJ1-2|14|TRBD1
CASRLPDRVDGYTF
TGCGCCAGCAGGCTACCGGACAGGGTAGATGGCTACACCTTC
>TRBV7-9|.|TRBJ2-1|16|TRBD2
CASSSLALAGRNEQFF
TGTGCCAGCAGTTCCCTGGCGCTAGCGGGAAGAAATGAGCAGTTCTTC
>TRBV4-1|few|TRBJ1-4|16|TRBD1
CASSPRQGTGWEKLFF
TGCGCCAGCAGCCCCCGGCAGGGGACAGGGTGGGAAAAACTGTTTTTT
>TRBV2|.|TRBJ1-5|13|.
CASRRGSNQPQHF
TGTGCCAGCCGCAGGGGTAGCAATCAGCCCCAGCATTTT
>TRBV3-1/TRBV3-2|.|TRBJ2-7|14|.
CASSPTGQIYEQYF
TGTGCCAGCAGTCCCACGGGACAAATTTACGAGCAGTACTTC
>TRBV30|.|TRBJ2-3|15|.
CAWSVGAGATDTQYF
TGTGCCTGGAGTGTGGGGGCGGGAGCAACAGATACGCAGTATTTT
>TRBV4-3|.|TRBJ2-3|19|.
CASSQDLAVDLGATDTQYF
TGCGCCAGCAGCCAAGATCTGGCAGTTGATCTAGGGGCAACAGATACGCAGTATTTT
>TRBV2|.|TRBJ2-7|14|TRBD2
CASSNPSGGYEQYF
TGTGCCAGCAGTAATCCTAGCGGGGGGTACGAGCAGTACTTC
>TRBV4-2|.|TRBJ2-3|15|.
CASRQSGFGTDTQYF
TGTGCCAGCAGACAAAGCGGGTTCGGCACAGATACGCAGTATTTT
>TRBV24-1|.|TRBJ2-7|14|.
CATSDLSQGYEQYF
TGTGCCACCAGTGATTTGAGCCAGGGCTACGAGCAGTACTTC
>TRBV7-9|.|TRBJ2-7|16|TRBD2
CASSPPRLAGTLEQYF
TGTGCCAGCAGCCCCCCTCGACTAGCGGGAACCCTCGAGCAGTACTTC
>TRBV5-1|.|TRBJ1-3|18|TRBD1
CASSLLGAGGNSGNTIYF
TGCGCCAGCAGCTTGCTGGGCGCAGGGGGAAATTCTGGAAACACCATATATTTT
>TRBV24-1|.|TRBJ1-5|13|.
CATSGQFNQPQHF
TGTGCCACCAGTGGGCAGTTTAATCAGCCCCAGCATTTT
>TRBV7-8|.|TRBJ1-1|12|.
CASSLPDLEAFF
TGTGCCAGCAGCTTACCGGACTTAGAAGCTTTCTTT
>TRBV6-5|.|TRBJ2-2|14|TRBD1
CASLQGAYTGELFF
TGTGCCAGTTTGCAGGGGGCATACACCGGGGAGCTGTTTTTT
>TRBV2|.|TRBJ2-5|15|.
CASSDRTGSQETQYF
TGTGCCAGCAGTGACCGAACAGGGTCCCAAGAGACCCAGTACTTC
>TRBV9|.|TRBJ2-7|13|TRBD2
CASSASGSGEQYF
TGTGCCAGCAGCGCGAGCGGGAGCGGCGAGCAGTACTTC
>TRBV30|.|TRBJ2-7|15|.
CACPRGHSGPYEQYF
TGTGCCTGTCCCAGGGGACATAGCGGGCCCTACGAGCAGTACTTC
>TRBV2|.|TRBJ2-5|14|.
CASSEGGTWETQYF
TGTGCCAGCAGTGAGGGGGGTACGTGGGAGACCCAGTACTTC
>TRBV5-1|.|TRBJ2-7|13|.
CASSVGGPYEQYF
TGCGCCAGCAGCGTCGGGGGACCCTACGAGCAGTACTTC
>TRBV5-1|.|TRBJ2-7|13|TRBD1
CASSVQGSYEQYF
TGCGCCAGCAGCGTACAGGGGTCCTACGAGCAGTACTTC